This T cell receptor beta chain came from a study of STAT3 mutations in large granular lymphocyte leukemia. Worth noting for this clone: Its antigen remains unidentified.

General study results and limits: Differing intervals and regimens complicate linking therapy response to clone burden. Clonal expansion was inferred from samples taken at other timepoints. In T-cell large granular lymphocyte leukemia, about half of patients showed multiple immunodominant subclonotypes.

Each sample's TCRbeta library yielded on average around 42,000 productive templates. Method: immunoSEQ multiplex PCR; TCRdb's copy keeps in-frame clones and lacks some. The sample consists of 30,000 to 45,000 clones, nearly 90% of them appearing once. This TCR was sampled from a human donor with T large granular lymphocyte leukemia. Some clones in this sample may be carry-over from other donors' samples. Sequencing was carried out using PBMCs.

The CDR3 coding sequence is TGTGCCAGCAGTGGCGGGACAGGGGTTCGAGAGACCCAGTACTTC. Its protein product is CASSGGTGVRETQYF. The gene calls are TRBV27 and TRBJ2-5; TRBD1 agrees at 10 bases. Trimming cost V 5 bases and J 4 bases; bases outside gene matches: 7. The CDR3 is made up of 15 amino acids. Germline V CDR1 and CDR2: MNHEY, SMNVEV (reference sequence).